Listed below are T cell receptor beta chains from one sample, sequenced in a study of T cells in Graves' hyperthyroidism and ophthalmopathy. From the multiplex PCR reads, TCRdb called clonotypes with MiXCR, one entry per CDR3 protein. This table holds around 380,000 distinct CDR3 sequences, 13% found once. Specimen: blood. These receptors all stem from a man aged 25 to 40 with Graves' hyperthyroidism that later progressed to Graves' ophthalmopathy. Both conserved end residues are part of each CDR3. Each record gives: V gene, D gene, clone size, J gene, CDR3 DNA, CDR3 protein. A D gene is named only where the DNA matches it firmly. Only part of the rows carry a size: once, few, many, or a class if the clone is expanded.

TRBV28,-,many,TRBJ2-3,TGTGCCAGCAGAGGGGGGGGGAGCACAGATACGCAGTATTTT,CASRGGGSTDTQYF
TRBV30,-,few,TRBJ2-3,TGTGCCTGGCTTACAGGGAGTTCGGATACGCAGTATTTT,CAWLTGSSDTQYF
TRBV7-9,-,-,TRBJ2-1,TGTGCCAGCAGCCTCCGACCGGGACGTAAAGGCAATGAGCAGTTCTTC,CASSLRPGRKGNEQFF
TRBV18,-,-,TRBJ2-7,TGTGCCAGCTCACCTGATATTAGGGGTTCCTACGAGCAGTACTTC,CASSPDIRGSYEQYF
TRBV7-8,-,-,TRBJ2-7,TGTGCCAGCACAACACGCTACGAGCAGTACTTC,CASTTRYEQYF
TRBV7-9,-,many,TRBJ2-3,TGTGCCAGCAGCTTAGGCGTCGGGCAGGGCACAGATACGCAGTATTTT,CASSLGVGQGTDTQYF
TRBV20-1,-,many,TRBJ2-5,TGCAGTGCTAGTTCTGATCAAGAGACCCAGTACTTC,CSASSDQETQYF
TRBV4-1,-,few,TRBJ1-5,TGCGCCAGCAGCCAAGATGGGGGGCTGGGCAATCAGCCCCAGCATTTT,CASSQDGGLGNQPQHF
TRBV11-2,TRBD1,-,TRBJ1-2,TGTGCCAGCAGCTTAACAGGGGTTGATGGCTACACCTTC,CASSLTGVDGYTF
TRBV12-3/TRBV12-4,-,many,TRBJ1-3,TGTGCCAGCAGTTTGCTAAGGGTTAACTCTGGAAACACCATATATTTT,CASSLLRVNSGNTIYF
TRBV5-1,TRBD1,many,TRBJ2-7,TGCGCCAGCAGCCCTAACAGGGGATCCTACGAGCAGTACTTC,CASSPNRGSYEQYF
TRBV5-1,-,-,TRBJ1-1,TGCGCCAGCAGCTTACGGGGGACTAACACTGAAGCTTTCTTT,CASSLRGTNTEAFF
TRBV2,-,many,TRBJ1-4,TGTGCCAGCCGTTGGACCCAAGCTAATGAAAAACTGTTTTTT,CASRWTQANEKLFF
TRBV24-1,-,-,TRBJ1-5,TGTGCCACCAGTGATGCAGGCACAGGGTACAGCAATCAGCCCCAGCATTTT,CATSDAGTGYSNQPQHF
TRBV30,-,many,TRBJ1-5,TGTGCCTGGAGGCCCCGATCGCGGGTACTCAATCAGCCCCAGCATTTT,CAWRPRSRVLNQPQHF
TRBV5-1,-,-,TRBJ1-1,TGCGCCAGCAGCCCAGGACAGACTCATTTGAACACTGAAGCTTTCTTT,CASSPGQTHLNTEAFF
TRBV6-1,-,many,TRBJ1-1,TGTGCCAGCAGTGAGACAGGGAACACTGAAGCTTTCTTT,CASSETGNTEAFF
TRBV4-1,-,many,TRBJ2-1,TGCGCCAGCAGCCAAGATGGGACTTACAATGAGCAGTTCTTC,CASSQDGTYNEQFF
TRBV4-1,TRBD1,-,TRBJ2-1,TGCGCCAGCAGCTGGACAGGGGTGTACAATGAGCAGTTCTTC,CASSWTGVYNEQFF
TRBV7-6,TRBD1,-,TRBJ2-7,TGTGCCAGCAGCTTAGGGCCGGGACAGGGGTCCCACGAGCAGTACTTC,CASSLGPGQGSHEQYF
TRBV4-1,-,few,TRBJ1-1,TGCGCCAGCAGCCAAGACCTGAGGCGCGGGACTGAAGCTTTCTTT,CASSQDLRRGTEAFF
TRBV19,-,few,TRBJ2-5,TGTGCCAGTAGTATCCAAGCGGCTAGCTGGCAAGAGACCCAGTACTTC,CASSIQAASWQETQYF
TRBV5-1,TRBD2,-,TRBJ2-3,TGCGCCAGCAGCTTGGCCCCGCGGGGGGGGGGCACAGATACGCAGTATTTT,CASSLAPRGGGTDTQYF
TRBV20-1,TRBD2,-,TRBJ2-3,TGCAGTGCTCCATTAGCGGGGGGTTCAGATACGCAGTATTTT,CSAPLAGGSDTQYF
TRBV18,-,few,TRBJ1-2,TGTGCCAGCTCACCTCGACAGGACCCTGGTGGCTACACCTTC,CASSPRQDPGGYTF
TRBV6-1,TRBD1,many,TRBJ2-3,TGTGCCAGCAGTAAACAGGGGGTTGGAGATACGCAGTATTTT,CASSKQGVGDTQYF
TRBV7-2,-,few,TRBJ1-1,TGTGCCAGCAGCTTGTGGCCGGTTAACACTGAAGCTTTCTTT,CASSLWPVNTEAFF
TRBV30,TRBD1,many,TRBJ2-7,TGTGCCTGGAGTGAGATTGGGACAGGGGAAGCCTACGAGCAGTACTTC,CAWSEIGTGEAYEQYF
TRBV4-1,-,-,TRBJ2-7,TGCGCCAGCAGCCAAGATCCTCCGGGACATGGTTCCTACGAGCAGTACTTC,CASSQDPPGHGSYEQYF
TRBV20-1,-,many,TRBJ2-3,TGCAGTGCTGGGGCAGATACGCAGTATTTT,CSAGADTQYF
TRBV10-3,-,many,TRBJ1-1,TGTGCCATCAGCGCACCGAACACTGAAGCTTTCTTT,CAISAPNTEAFF
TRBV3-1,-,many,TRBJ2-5,TGTGCCAGCAGCCGAGGGGGATCGTTCCAAGAGACCCAGTACTTC,CASSRGGSFQETQYF
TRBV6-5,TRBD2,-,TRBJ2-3,TGTGCCAGCAGTTGGACTAGCGGGGGGGCCGCTTATTACACAGATACGCAGTATTTT,CASSWTSGGAAYYTDTQYF
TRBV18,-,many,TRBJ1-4,TGTGCCAGCTCGCCGGGAGCCAGCGAAAAACTGTTTTTT,CASSPGASEKLFF
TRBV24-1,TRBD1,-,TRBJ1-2,TGTGCCACCCTAGACAGGGGAGGTGGCTACACCTTC,CATLDRGGGYTF
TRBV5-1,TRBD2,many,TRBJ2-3,TGCGCCAGCGCTAGCGGGGGGACAGATACGCAGTATTTT,CASASGGTDTQYF
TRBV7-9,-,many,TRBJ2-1,TGTGCCAGCAGCCCCTCCGAAGGGAGCTCCTACAATGAGCAGTTCTTC,CASSPSEGSSYNEQFF
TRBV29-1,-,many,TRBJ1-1,TGCAGCGTGGGGTTTAGGGCTGAAGCTTTCTTT,CSVGFRAEAFF
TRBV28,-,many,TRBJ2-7,TGTGCCAGCGGGCTGACAGAGGTCCTCTACGAGCAGTACTTC,CASGLTEVLYEQYF
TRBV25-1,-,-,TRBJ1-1,TGTGCCGGCCAGGGAAGGAACACTGAAGCTTTCTTT,CAGQGRNTEAFF
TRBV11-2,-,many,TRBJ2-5,TGTGCCAGCAGCTTAGGGCCACCGGGACGTGGGCTTGGGGAGACCCAGTACTTC,CASSLGPPGRGLGETQYF
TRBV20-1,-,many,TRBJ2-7,TGCAGTGCTAGAGTGAGGGTATCTAGCGAGCAGTACTTC,CSARVRVSSEQYF
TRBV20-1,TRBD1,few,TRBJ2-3,TGCAGTGCACCCGACAGGGAAGGGGGTCCAGATACGCAGTATTTT,CSAPDREGGPDTQYF
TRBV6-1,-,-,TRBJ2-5,TGTGCCAGCAGCCACGGCAGGGAGGAGACCCAGTACTTC,CASSHGREETQYF
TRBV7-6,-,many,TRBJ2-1,TGTGCCAGCAGCTTAGAACCTAGCGTTTATGAGCAGTTCTTC,CASSLEPSVYEQFF
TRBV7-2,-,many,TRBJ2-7,TGTGCCAGCAGCTTCGGGGGCCCTGGACACGAGCAGTACTTC,CASSFGGPGHEQYF
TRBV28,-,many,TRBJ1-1,TGTGCCAGCAGTGGGAGGGGGGGTCGGGCTTTCTTT,CASSGRGGRAFF
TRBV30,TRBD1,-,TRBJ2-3,TGTGCCTGGAGTGTACTCCACAGGGGCTCTACGCAGTATTTT,CAWSVLHRGSTQYF
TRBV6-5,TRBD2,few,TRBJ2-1,TGTGCCAGCAGTTACTCGTCGAACGGGGGGAATGAGCAGTTCTTC,CASSYSSNGGNEQFF
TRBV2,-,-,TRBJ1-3,TGTGCCAGCAGTGTTGAGGGGGCTGGAAACACCATATATTTT,CASSVEGAGNTIYF
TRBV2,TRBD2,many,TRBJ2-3,TGTGCCAGCAGTGAAGTAGCGGGGAGCACAGATACGCAGTATTTT,CASSEVAGSTDTQYF
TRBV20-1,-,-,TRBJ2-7,TGCAGTGCTAGATTTGGGGGTAATTCCTACGAGCAGTACTTC,CSARFGGNSYEQYF
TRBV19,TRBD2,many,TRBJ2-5,TGTGCCAGCCGGACTAGCGGAACCAACCGCCAAGAGACCCAGTACTTC,CASRTSGTNRQETQYF